Below, one T cell receptor (beta chain) is given with its context. The data stem from a study of control samples from healthy donors and cancer patients. The CDR3 has 13 residues. V was trimmed by 3 bases and J by 7 bases, leaving 13 bases between them. Germline V gives CDR1 SGHRS, CDR2 YFSETQ. Repertoires were generated with immunoSEQ multiplex PCR, while TCRdb's copy carries only in-frame clones and drops some. The top ten hold approximately 15% of the sample, which has 65,000 to 100,000 clones, 75% to 95% seen once. The sample taken for sequencing was blood. The receptor was isolated from a man aged 50-59 years in good health. The J gene is TRBJ1-2, the V gene TRBV5-1; D possibly corresponds to TRBD1 (5 bases). The CDR3 here is CASSSDRGGGYTF. The CDR3, as DNA: TGCGCCAGCAGCTCAGATAGGGGCGGTGGCTACACCTTC.